This is a list of T cell receptor beta chains from one sample in a study of beta chain features in type 1 diabetes. Only in-frame clones appear in the TCRdb table, and some are missing; sequencing was by immunoSEQ multiplex PCR. The sample includes about 170,000 clones, approximately 8% of them seen just once. Material: central memory CD4+ T cells from blood. These receptors all come from a woman aged 40 to 55 with type 1 diabetes. Each CDR3 is given with its conserved first and last residue. Fields, in order: J gene, V gene, clone size, D gene, CDR3 DNA, CDR3 protein. D genes are given only for firm matches. Clone size is not always given. Where it is, it says once, few, many or a class for expanded clones.

TRBJ1-1 | TRBV5-4 | few | - | TGTGCCAGCAGCTTGGAGGCAGGCATGAACACTGAAGCTTTCTTT | CASSLEAGMNTEAFF
TRBJ1-1 | TRBV2 | few | TRBD1 | TGTGCCAGCAGTGAATCAGGGGGCTGGGTATTCTTT | CASSESGGWVFF
TRBJ1-1 | TRBV5-4 | few | TRBD1 | TGTGCCAGCAGCCCTGGACAGGGGCGCGTAGTAACTGAAGCTTTCTTT | CASSPGQGRVVTEAFF
TRBJ2-1 | TRBV9 | few | TRBD2 | TGTGCCAGCAGCGTAGAGCTAGCGGGGGTGTATGAGCAGTTCTTC | CASSVELAGVYEQFF
TRBJ2-5 | TRBV7-3 | many | - | TGTGCCAGCAGCTTAAGCGGGGACGGGACCCAGTACTTC | CASSLSGDGTQYF
TRBJ2-5 | TRBV5-6 | - | TRBD2 | TGTGCCAGCAGCTTCACTAGCGGGGGGTCGGCCCAGTACTTC | CASSFTSGGSAQYF
TRBJ2-3 | TRBV27 | - | TRBD2 | TGTGCCAGCAGTTCTCTGCTAGCGGGAGATACGCAGTATTTT | CASSSLLAGDTQYF
TRBJ1-1 | TRBV28 | - | - | TGTGCCAGCAGAAGTGGCAGGGAGGAACCTTTCTTT | CASRSGREEPFF
TRBJ2-7 | TRBV7-2 | few | TRBD2 | TGTGCCAGCAGCTATGAAGCGGGGGGGCTGGGGGAGCAGTACTTC | CASSYEAGGLGEQYF
TRBJ2-7 | TRBV29-1 | many | - | TGCAGCGTGGCGGGCTACTACGAGCAGTACTTC | CSVAGYYEQYF
TRBJ1-5 | TRBV28 | - | TRBD1 | TGTGCCAGCAGTTCGCCCGGAACAGGGGATAGCAATCAGCCCCAGCATTTT | CASSSPGTGDSNQPQHF
TRBJ2-2 | TRBV5-1 | many | - | TGCGCCAGCAGCTTGGGCGTAGGGAGAAACACCGGGGAGCTGTTTTTT | CASSLGVGRNTGELFF
TRBJ2-1 | TRBV5-1 | - | - | TGCGCCAGCAGCTTGGAACCCCGTGGGAGATCGGGCCATGAGCAGTTCTTC | CASSLEPRGRSGHEQFF
TRBJ1-1 | TRBV6-5 | - | - | TGTGCCAGCAGTTACAGGGGAGGTGAAGCTTTCTTT | CASSYRGGEAFF
TRBJ2-3 | TRBV27 | many | TRBD1 | TGTGCCAGCAGTTTCGGTCAGTGGACAGGGAATACAGATACGCAGTATTTT | CASSFGQWTGNTDTQYF
TRBJ1-3 | TRBV30 | - | - | TGTGCCTGGAGTGTAGGCGCAGGGTCGAGAAACACCATATATTTT | CAWSVGAGSRNTIYF
TRBJ1-2 | TRBV28 | few | TRBD1 | TGTGCCAGCAGTCCTCGGGACAGACCAAACTATGGCTACACCTTC | CASSPRDRPNYGYTF
TRBJ1-3 | TRBV7-2 | - | - | TGTGCCAGCAGCCTCAACGGTGCTGGAAACACCATATATTTT | CASSLNGAGNTIYF
TRBJ1-5 | TRBV28 | few | TRBD1 | TGTGCCAGCAGTTTAAAAGGGGGCGGCAATCAGCCCCAGCATTTT | CASSLKGGGNQPQHF
TRBJ2-3 | TRBV29-1 | few | - | TGCAGCGTTGATGAGGCGGGACCGAGCACAGATACGCAGTATTTT | CSVDEAGPSTDTQYF
TRBJ2-1 | TRBV7-2 | few | - | TGTGCCAGCAGCTTAGATAGCAGCATTCCGTTCTTC | CASSLDSSIPFF
TRBJ2-7 | TRBV10-3 | - | - | TGTGCCATCGGTGGGGGCTCCTCCTACGAGCAGTACTTC | CAIGGGSSYEQYF
TRBJ2-7 | TRBV18 | - | - | TGTGCCAGCTCACCTGAGGGTAAGGCGCAGTACTTC | CASSPEGKAQYF
TRBJ1-2 | TRBV19 | - | TRBD1 | TGTGCCAGTAGCCACACAGGGGGACGCGAATATGGCTACACCTTC | CASSHTGGREYGYTF
TRBJ1-1 | TRBV5-1 | - | TRBD1 | TGCGCCAGCAGCTTGACACCCCGGACAGGGGGCCCGACGGACACTGAAGCTTTCTTT | CASSLTPRTGGPTDTEAFF
TRBJ1-1 | TRBV19 | - | - | TGTGCCAGTAGGCCGGGCGGGGGAAAGGTAAACACTGAAGCTTTCTTT | CASRPGGGKVNTEAFF
TRBJ1-4 | TRBV6-6 | - | TRBD1 | TGTGCCAGCAGAGGACAGGGGGCCGCTGAAAAACTGTTTTTT | CASRGQGAAEKLFF
TRBJ2-5 | TRBV11-3 | - | - | TGTGCCAGCAGCCCAGGGGACGATGCTAGAGAGACCCAGTACTTC | CASSPGDDARETQYF
TRBJ2-5 | TRBV11-3 | - | TRBD2 | TGTGCCAGCAGCCCTGGACTAGCGGGATCATTCGGTGTCGAGACCCAGTACTTC | CASSPGLAGSFGVETQYF
TRBJ2-2 | TRBV5-1 | - | - | TGCGCCAGCAGCCTCATAGGGGGTACGAACACCGGGGAGCTGTTTTTT | CASSLIGGTNTGELFF
TRBJ2-5 | TRBV30 | few | TRBD1 | TGTGCCTGTCGTCCCGGGACAGGGGTGGCAGAGACCCAGTACTTC | CACRPGTGVAETQYF
TRBJ2-5 | TRBV5-1 | - | TRBD2 | TGCGCCAGCACCGGGACTAGCGGGGTCCAAGAGACCCAGTACTTC | CASTGTSGVQETQYF
TRBJ2-7 | TRBV2 | - | TRBD1 | TGTGCCAGCAGGGGACAGGGAGTCGACGAGCAGTACTTC | CASRGQGVDEQYF
TRBJ1-2 | TRBV28 | - | TRBD1 | TGTGCCAGCAGTTCAGGGGGCCTGGGGTATGGCTACACCTTC | CASSSGGLGYGYTF
TRBJ2-7 | TRBV7-2 | - | TRBD2 | TGTGCCAGCAGCTTAGCGTGGGGGGGAGTCTACGAGCAGTACTTC | CASSLAWGGVYEQYF
TRBJ1-2 | TRBV9 | few | TRBD1 | TGTGCCAGCAGCCGGGGACAGGCCCTCTATGGCTACACCTTC | CASSRGQALYGYTF
TRBJ2-7 | TRBV9 | - | - | TGTGCCAGCAGCGCTAGCGTAAGCTCCTACGAGCAGTACTTC | CASSASVSSYEQYF
TRBJ2-1 | TRBV5-5 | many | TRBD1 | TGTGCCAGCAGCTGGGCCGGGACAGACAATGAGCAGTTCTTC | CASSWAGTDNEQFF
TRBJ2-1 | TRBV7-2 | many | - | TGTGCCAGCAGCTTACGGCAGGGGCCTGAGCAGTTCTTC | CASSLRQGPEQFF
TRBJ2-7 | TRBV6-5 | - | - | TGTGCCAGCAGCATCAGGGTGCTGTACGAGCAGTACTTC | CASSIRVLYEQYF
TRBJ2-5 | TRBV7-3 | - | - | TGTGCCAGCAGCTTAGGGCAGGGGGACTTCCAAGAGACCCAGTACTTC | CASSLGQGDFQETQYF
TRBJ1-4 | TRBV5-1 | - | - | TGCGCCAGCAGCGCGACAGTAACTAATGAAAAACTGTTTTTT | CASSATVTNEKLFF
TRBJ2-3 | TRBV7-9 | - | TRBD2 | TGTGCCAGCAGCGAGGGACTAGTGAACGCAGATACGCAGTATTTT | CASSEGLVNADTQYF
TRBJ1-2 | TRBV11-2 | few | - | TGTGCCAGCAGCCCTCCTGTTCGGCAGGGTGGCGGCTACACCTTC | CASSPPVRQGGGYTF
TRBJ2-6 | TRBV5-1 | few | - | TGCGCCAGCAGGGGAGGTGGGGCCAACGTCCTGACTTTC | CASRGGGANVLTF